Listed below are T cell receptor beta chains from one sample, sequenced in a study of cytomegalovirus exposure and HLA in healthy donors. Clones were read by immunoSEQ multiplex PCR, and TCRdb kept only the in-frame ones, dropping some. Of about 200,000 clones listed, 70% are singletons. What was sequenced was PBMCs. These TCRs come from a man in his forties in good health and CMV-seropositive. Each CDR3 is given with its conserved first and last residue. Fields, in order: V gene, J gene, clone size, D gene, CDR3 protein, CDR3 DNA. A D gene is named only where the DNA matches it firmly. Clone size is shown for a subset of rows, as once, few, many or a class of expanded clone.

v_call: TRBV6-1; j_call: TRBJ1-1; clone_size: few; d_call: -; cdr3_aa: CASSDHLDTEAFF; cdr3_nt: TGTGCCAGCAGTGATCACTTGGACACTGAAGCTTTCTTT
v_call: TRBV7-9; j_call: TRBJ1-2; clone_size: -; d_call: -; cdr3_aa: CASSSEGQPNYGYTF; cdr3_nt: TGTGCCAGCAGCTCCGAAGGACAACCTAACTATGGCTACACCTTC
v_call: TRBV5-1; j_call: TRBJ2-7; clone_size: once; d_call: TRBD1; cdr3_aa: CASSSWDRLYEQYF; cdr3_nt: TGCGCCAGCAGCTCGTGGGACAGACTCTACGAGCAGTACTTC
v_call: TRBV5-1; j_call: TRBJ1-3; clone_size: few; d_call: TRBD1; cdr3_aa: CASSLGGQNSGNTIYF; cdr3_nt: TGCGCCAGCAGCTTGGGGGGACAGAACTCTGGAAACACCATATATTTT
v_call: TRBV4-3; j_call: TRBJ2-4; clone_size: few; d_call: TRBD1; cdr3_aa: CASSRGQGAYENIQYF; cdr3_nt: TGCGCCAGCAGCCGAGGACAGGGGGCTTACGAAAACATTCAGTACTTC
v_call: TRBV19; j_call: TRBJ1-1; clone_size: -; d_call: TRBD1; cdr3_aa: CASSRGRGTEAFF; cdr3_nt: TGTGCCAGTAGCAGGGGGCGCGGCACTGAAGCTTTCTTT
v_call: TRBV5-1; j_call: TRBJ1-5; clone_size: -; d_call: TRBD1; cdr3_aa: CASSLGQGTQPQHF; cdr3_nt: TGCGCCAGCAGCCTCGGACAGGGGACTCAGCCCCAGCATTTT
v_call: TRBV2; j_call: TRBJ2-5; clone_size: -; d_call: TRBD1; cdr3_aa: CASSLPDRAGQETQYF; cdr3_nt: TGTGCCAGCAGTCTTCCGGACAGGGCAGGGCAAGAGACCCAGTACTTC
v_call: TRBV2; j_call: TRBJ1-4; clone_size: -; d_call: -; cdr3_aa: CASRTGQSLNEKLFF; cdr3_nt: TGTGCCAGCAGAACCGGACAGAGCCTTAATGAAAAACTGTTTTTT
v_call: TRBV5-1; j_call: TRBJ2-7; clone_size: -; d_call: -; cdr3_aa: CASSLTRVGNEQYF; cdr3_nt: TGCGCCAGCAGCTTGACCAGGGTAGGCAACGAGCAGTACTTC
v_call: TRBV7-2; j_call: TRBJ2-6; clone_size: few; d_call: -; cdr3_aa: CASSLDPGAEFVLTF; cdr3_nt: TGTGCCAGCAGCTTAGATCCAGGTGCCGAGTTCGTCCTGACTTTC
v_call: TRBV6-5; j_call: TRBJ2-1; clone_size: -; d_call: TRBD1; cdr3_aa: CASSYPGTDLTFF; cdr3_nt: TGTGCCAGCAGTTACCCGGGGACAGATCTCACGTTCTTC
v_call: TRBV5-1; j_call: TRBJ1-1; clone_size: few; d_call: -; cdr3_aa: CASSLDSAEAFF; cdr3_nt: TGCGCCAGCAGCTTGGACAGTGCTGAAGCTTTCTTT
v_call: TRBV6-5; j_call: TRBJ1-1; clone_size: many; d_call: -; cdr3_aa: CASRHKSRGTEAFF; cdr3_nt: TGTGCCAGCAGGCACAAGTCAAGGGGGACTGAAGCTTTCTTT
v_call: TRBV20-1; j_call: TRBJ1-3; clone_size: few; d_call: TRBD1; cdr3_aa: CSARAPGQTYF; cdr3_nt: TGCAGTGCGAGAGCCCCGGGACAGACATATTTT
v_call: TRBV7-6; j_call: TRBJ2-1; clone_size: once; d_call: -; cdr3_aa: CASSLALLAPLNEQFF; cdr3_nt: TGTGCCAGCAGCTTAGCGCTACTAGCCCCCCTCAATGAGCAGTTCTTC
v_call: TRBV28; j_call: TRBJ1-5; clone_size: -; d_call: TRBD1; cdr3_aa: CASSLGVQGYRQPQHF; cdr3_nt: TGTGCCAGCAGTTTAGGCGTACAGGGGTACCGTCAGCCCCAGCATTTT
v_call: TRBV7-2; j_call: TRBJ2-7; clone_size: few; d_call: -; cdr3_aa: CASSLSGIEQYF; cdr3_nt: TGTGCCAGCAGCTTATCCGGGATCGAGCAGTACTTC
v_call: TRBV9; j_call: TRBJ2-3; clone_size: -; d_call: -; cdr3_aa: CASSVGGVSITDTQYF; cdr3_nt: TGTGCCAGCAGCGTAGGCGGGGTGTCGATCACAGATACGCAGTATTTT
v_call: TRBV4-2; j_call: TRBJ2-3; clone_size: few; d_call: -; cdr3_aa: CASSQDYRGTVPQYF; cdr3_nt: TGTGCCAGCAGCCAAGATTATCGGGGGACCGTTCCGCAGTATTTT
v_call: TRBV11-2; j_call: TRBJ2-1; clone_size: -; d_call: TRBD1; cdr3_aa: CASSFIGSTGEGEQFF; cdr3_nt: TGTGCCAGCAGCTTTATTGGATCCACAGGGGAAGGTGAGCAGTTCTTC
v_call: TRBV28; j_call: TRBJ1-2; clone_size: -; d_call: TRBD1; cdr3_aa: CASRTGGDYGYTF; cdr3_nt: TGTGCCAGCAGAACAGGGGGAGACTATGGCTACACCTTC
v_call: TRBV28; j_call: TRBJ2-5; clone_size: -; d_call: TRBD2; cdr3_aa: CASRGVFRASGIQETQYF; cdr3_nt: TGTGCCAGCAGGGGTGTTTTTAGGGCTAGCGGTATCCAAGAGACCCAGTACTTC
v_call: TRBV5-1; j_call: TRBJ1-5; clone_size: -; d_call: -; cdr3_aa: CASSLEAQGTTSNQPQHF; cdr3_nt: TGCGCCAGCAGCTTGGAGGCGCAGGGGACAACGAGCAATCAGCCCCAGCATTTT
v_call: TRBV19; j_call: TRBJ1-6; clone_size: -; d_call: TRBD1; cdr3_aa: CASTIVGTGTSPLHF; cdr3_nt: TGTGCCAGTACCATAGTGGGGACAGGGACATCACCCCTCCACTTT
v_call: TRBV2; j_call: TRBJ2-3; clone_size: few; d_call: -; cdr3_aa: CASSQEVHIWRRVDTQYF; cdr3_nt: TGTGCCAGCAGCCAAGAGGTCCATATATGGAGGCGCGTAGATACGCAGTATTTT
v_call: TRBV6-5; j_call: TRBJ1-2; clone_size: -; d_call: -; cdr3_aa: CASSYSREPGYYGYTF; cdr3_nt: TGTGCCAGCAGTTACTCGAGGGAACCGGGGTACTATGGCTACACCTTC
v_call: TRBV9; j_call: TRBJ1-4; clone_size: -; d_call: -; cdr3_aa: CASSVGQGSFEKLFF; cdr3_nt: TGTGCCAGCAGCGTAGGGCAGGGAAGTTTTGAAAAACTGTTTTTT
v_call: TRBV27; j_call: TRBJ2-3; clone_size: few; d_call: TRBD1; cdr3_aa: CASSLSTRDRDTDTQYF; cdr3_nt: TGTGCCAGCAGTTTAAGTACCCGGGACAGAGACACAGATACGCAGTATTTT
v_call: TRBV2; j_call: TRBJ1-3; clone_size: few; d_call: -; cdr3_aa: CASRETVYSGNTIYF; cdr3_nt: TGTGCCAGCAGAGAGACAGTTTACTCTGGAAACACCATATATTTT
v_call: TRBV7-2; j_call: TRBJ1-4; clone_size: -; d_call: -; cdr3_aa: CASSFIPTATNEKLFF; cdr3_nt: TGTGCCAGCAGCTTCATACCGACTGCAACTAATGAAAAACTGTTTTTT
v_call: TRBV11-3; j_call: TRBJ1-4; clone_size: -; d_call: -; cdr3_aa: CASSQGGEELFF; cdr3_nt: TGTGCCAGCTCTCAGGGAGGAGAAGAACTGTTTTTT
v_call: TRBV13; j_call: TRBJ2-1; clone_size: -; d_call: -; cdr3_aa: CASSNQPGDNEQFF; cdr3_nt: TGTGCCAGCAGCAATCAACCCGGGGACAATGAGCAGTTCTTC
v_call: TRBV6-6; j_call: TRBJ1-1; clone_size: -; d_call: TRBD1; cdr3_aa: CASSYSGQGWSTEAFF; cdr3_nt: TGTGCCAGCAGTTACTCGGGACAGGGATGGAGCACTGAAGCTTTCTTT
v_call: TRBV23-1; j_call: TRBJ2-7; clone_size: -; d_call: TRBD1; cdr3_aa: CASSQGWTGESYEQYF; cdr3_nt: TGCGCCAGCAGTCAAGGGTGGACAGGGGAATCCTACGAGCAGTACTTC
v_call: TRBV28; j_call: TRBJ2-3; clone_size: -; d_call: TRBD2; cdr3_aa: CASTGTSGGARTDTQYF; cdr3_nt: TGTGCCAGCACCGGGACTAGCGGGGGGGCAAGGACAGATACGCAGTATTTT
v_call: TRBV6-5; j_call: TRBJ2-1; clone_size: -; d_call: TRBD1; cdr3_aa: CASSFGDRGYNEQFF; cdr3_nt: TGTGCCAGCAGTTTCGGCGACAGGGGATACAATGAGCAGTTCTTC
v_call: TRBV10-1; j_call: TRBJ2-5; clone_size: -; d_call: -; cdr3_aa: CASSPPRKATQYF; cdr3_nt: TGCGCCAGCAGCCCTCCCCGTAAAGCGACCCAGTACTTC
v_call: TRBV4-1; j_call: TRBJ2-7; clone_size: -; d_call: -; cdr3_aa: CASSQQGSSPYEQYF; cdr3_nt: TGCGCCAGCAGCCAGCAGGGGTCCTCCCCCTACGAGCAGTACTTC
v_call: TRBV7-9; j_call: TRBJ2-7; clone_size: -; d_call: -; cdr3_aa: CASMPEGGEQYF; cdr3_nt: TGTGCCAGCATGCCTGAAGGGGGCGAGCAGTACTTC
v_call: TRBV6-1; j_call: TRBJ1-3; clone_size: -; d_call: TRBD1; cdr3_aa: CASSGQGSGNTIYF; cdr3_nt: TGTGCCAGCAGTGGACAGGGTTCTGGAAACACCATATATTTT
v_call: TRBV4-3; j_call: TRBJ2-2; clone_size: once; d_call: TRBD2; cdr3_aa: CASSQEGGLAGGWTGELFF; cdr3_nt: TGCGCCAGCAGCCAAGAGGGGGGACTAGCGGGGGGCTGGACCGGGGAGCTGTTTTTT